This T cell receptor (beta chain) stems from a study of cytomegalovirus exposure and HLA in healthy donors. The PCR ran on 60 Vbeta and 13 Jbeta primers. TCRdb's copy holds only in-frame clones and misses some; the assay was immunoSEQ multiplex PCR. Here the sample spans 75,000 to 100,000 clones, around three quarters being singletons. Sequencing was carried out using PBMCs. The clonotype originates from a man between 25 and 39 years old in good health and CMV-seronegative.

Written as DNA, the CDR3 is TGCAGTGCTAGAGAGGCGGATGAGCAGTTCTTC. Translated, it gives CSAREADEQFF. The chain couples TRBV20-1 to TRBJ2-1; no reliable D call. V shed 0 bases and J shed 8 bases, with 5 bases lying between them. Germline V lookup: CDR1 DFQATT, CDR2 SNEGSKA (reference sequence). The CDR3 is made up of 11 amino acids.